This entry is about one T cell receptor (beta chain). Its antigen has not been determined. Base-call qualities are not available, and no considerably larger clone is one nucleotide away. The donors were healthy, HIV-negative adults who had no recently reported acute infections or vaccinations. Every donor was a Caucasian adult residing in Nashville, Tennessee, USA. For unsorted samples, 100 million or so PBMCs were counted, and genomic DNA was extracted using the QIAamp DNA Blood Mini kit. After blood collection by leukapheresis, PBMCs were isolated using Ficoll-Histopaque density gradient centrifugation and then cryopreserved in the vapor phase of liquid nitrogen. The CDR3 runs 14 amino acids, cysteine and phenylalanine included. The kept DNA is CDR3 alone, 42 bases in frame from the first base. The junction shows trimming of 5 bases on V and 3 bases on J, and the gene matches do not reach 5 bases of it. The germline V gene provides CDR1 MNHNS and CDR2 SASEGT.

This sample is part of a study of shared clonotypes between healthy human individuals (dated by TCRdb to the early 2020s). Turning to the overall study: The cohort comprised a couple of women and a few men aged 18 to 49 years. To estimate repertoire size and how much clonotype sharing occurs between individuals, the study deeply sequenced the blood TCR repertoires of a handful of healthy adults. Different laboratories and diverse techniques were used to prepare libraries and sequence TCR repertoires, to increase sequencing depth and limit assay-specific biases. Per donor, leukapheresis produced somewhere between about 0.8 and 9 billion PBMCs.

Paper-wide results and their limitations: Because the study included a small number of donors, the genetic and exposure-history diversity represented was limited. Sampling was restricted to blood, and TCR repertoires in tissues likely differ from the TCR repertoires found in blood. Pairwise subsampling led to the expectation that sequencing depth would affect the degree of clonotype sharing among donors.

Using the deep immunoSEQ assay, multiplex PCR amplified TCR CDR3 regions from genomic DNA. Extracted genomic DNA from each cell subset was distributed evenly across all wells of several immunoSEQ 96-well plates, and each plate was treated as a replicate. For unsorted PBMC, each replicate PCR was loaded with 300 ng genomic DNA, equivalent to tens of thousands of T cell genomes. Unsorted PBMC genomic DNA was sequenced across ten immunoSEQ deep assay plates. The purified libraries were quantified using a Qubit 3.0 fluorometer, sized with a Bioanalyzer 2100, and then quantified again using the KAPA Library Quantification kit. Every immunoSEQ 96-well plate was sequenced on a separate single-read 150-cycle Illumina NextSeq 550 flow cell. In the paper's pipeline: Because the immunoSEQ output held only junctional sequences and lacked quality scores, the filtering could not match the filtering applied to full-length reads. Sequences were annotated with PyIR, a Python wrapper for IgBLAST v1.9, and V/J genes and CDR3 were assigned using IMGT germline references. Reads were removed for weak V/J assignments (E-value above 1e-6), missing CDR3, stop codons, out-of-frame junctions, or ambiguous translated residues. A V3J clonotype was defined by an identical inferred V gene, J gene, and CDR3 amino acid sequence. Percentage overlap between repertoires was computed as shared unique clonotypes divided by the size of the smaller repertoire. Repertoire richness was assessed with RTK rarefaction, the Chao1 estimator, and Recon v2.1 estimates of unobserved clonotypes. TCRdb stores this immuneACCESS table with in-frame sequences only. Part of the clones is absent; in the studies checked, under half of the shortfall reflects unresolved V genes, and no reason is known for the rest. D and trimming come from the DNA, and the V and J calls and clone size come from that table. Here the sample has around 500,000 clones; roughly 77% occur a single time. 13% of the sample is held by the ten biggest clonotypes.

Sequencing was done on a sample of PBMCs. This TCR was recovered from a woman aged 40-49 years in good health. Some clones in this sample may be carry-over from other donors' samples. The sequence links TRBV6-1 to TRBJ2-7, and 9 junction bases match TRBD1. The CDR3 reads CASSRQGVFYEQYF. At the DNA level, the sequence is TGTGCCAGCAGTCGACAGGGGGTTTTCTACGAGCAGTACTTC.